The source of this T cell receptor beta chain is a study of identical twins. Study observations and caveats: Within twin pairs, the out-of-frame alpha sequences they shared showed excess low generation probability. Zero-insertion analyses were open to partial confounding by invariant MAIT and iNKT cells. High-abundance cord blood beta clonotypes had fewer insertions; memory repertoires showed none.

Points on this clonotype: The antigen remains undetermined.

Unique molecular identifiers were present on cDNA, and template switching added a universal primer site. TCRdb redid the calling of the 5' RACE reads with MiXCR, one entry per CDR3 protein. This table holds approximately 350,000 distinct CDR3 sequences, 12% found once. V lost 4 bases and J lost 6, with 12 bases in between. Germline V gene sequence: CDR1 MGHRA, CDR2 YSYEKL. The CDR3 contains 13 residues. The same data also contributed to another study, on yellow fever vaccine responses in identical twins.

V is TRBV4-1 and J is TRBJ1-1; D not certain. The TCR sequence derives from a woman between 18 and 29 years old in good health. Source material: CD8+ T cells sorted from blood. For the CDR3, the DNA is TGCGCCAGCAGCCTAGTCTCGGGGTCTGAAGCTTTCTTT. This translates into CASSLVSGSEAFF.